The rows below give T cell receptor beta chains drawn from one sample of a study of shared clonotypes between healthy human individuals. Produced via immunoSEQ multiplex PCR; TCRdb's table is partial and in-frame only. There are millions of clones in the sample; approximately 95% occur only once, and roughly 1% lies in the top ten. The specimen was naive CD8+ T cells sorted from blood. The receptor source for this set is a young man in good health. Each CDR3 is given with its conserved first and last residue. Each record gives: CDR3 length, V gene, J gene, D gene, clone size, CDR3 protein, CDR3 DNA. A D gene is named only where the DNA matches it firmly. Not every row has a clone size; where given, it reads once, few, many or a size class.

15	TRBV6-6	TRBJ2-7	TRBD1	.	CASIQNQGAKYEQYF	TGTGCCAGCATCCAAAATCAGGGGGCTAAGTACGAGCAGTACTTC
14	TRBV4-1	TRBJ1-5	.	.	CASSPEFETLGMHF	TGCGCCAGCAGCCCCGAATTCGAGACACTCGGGATGCATTTT
14	TRBV4-3	TRBJ2-1	.	once	CASSQDPAGVEQFF	TGCGCCAGCAGCCAAGATCCGGCAGGGGTTGAGCAGTTCTTC
14	TRBV28	TRBJ1-2	TRBD1	.	CASSDRVFGYGYTF	TGTGCCAGCAGTGACAGGGTTTTTGGGTATGGCTACACCTTC
11	TRBV5-5	TRBJ2-7	.	.	CARPRACEQYF	TGTGCCAGGCCAAGGGCCTGCGAGCAGTACTTC
16	TRBV4-3	TRBJ2-2	TRBD1	.	CASSPTGDYLTGELFF	TGCGCCAGCAGCCCGACAGGGGATTATTTAACCGGGGAGCTGTTTTTT
12	TRBV5-4	TRBJ2-7	.	once	CASSRADYEQYF	TGTGCCAGCAGCCGGGCCGACTACGAGCAGTACTTC
14	TRBV27	TRBJ2-7	TRBD1	.	CASSLVPGGYEQYF	TGTGCCAGCAGTTTAGTCCCAGGGGGCTACGAGCAGTACTTC
16	TRBV27	TRBJ1-2	TRBD1	once	CASSLSLTGGADGYTF	TGTGCCAGCAGTTTATCCTTGACAGGGGGCGCGGATGGCTACACCTTC
16	TRBV6-5	TRBJ1-3	.	.	CASSYQGGYSGNTIYF	TGTGCCAGCAGTTACCAGGGAGGTTACTCTGGAAACACCATATATTTT
12	TRBV10-3	TRBJ2-7	.	.	CAGGWGAYEQYF	TGTGCCGGCGGGTGGGGGGCCTACGAGCAGTACTTC
14	TRBV5-6	TRBJ2-5	.	.	CASSLGLNQETQYF	TGTGCCAGCAGCCTAGGACTTAATCAAGAGACCCAGTACTTC
16	TRBV7-8	TRBJ1-1	.	once	CASSLAPEGLNTEAFF	TGTGCCAGCAGCTTAGCGCCCGAGGGGCTGAACACTGAAGCTTTCTTT
14	TRBV7-9	TRBJ2-5	.	once	CASSSDRTQETQYF	TGTGCCAGCAGTTCAGACAGGACCCAAGAGACCCAGTACTTC
15	TRBV7-9	TRBJ2-1	TRBD2	.	CASSLGTSVDNEQFF	TGTGCCAGCAGCTTAGGGACTAGCGTGGACAATGAGCAGTTCTTC
12	TRBV7-2	TRBJ2-1	.	once	CAVGSDYNEQFF	TGTGCCGTCGGTAGCGATTACAATGAGCAGTTCTTC
16	TRBV27	TRBJ1-5	TRBD1	.	CASSLTGTMGNQPQHF	TGTGCCAGCAGTTTGACAGGGACGATGGGCAATCAGCCCCAGCATTTT
12	TRBV30	TRBJ1-1	.	.	CAWSPLVAEAFF	TGTGCCTGGAGTCCCCTCGTGGCTGAAGCTTTCTTT
15	TRBV27	TRBJ2-2	.	.	CASSLMGPGTGELFF	TGTGCCAGCAGTTTGATGGGGCCGGGCACCGGGGAGCTGTTTTTT
15	TRBV19	TRBJ2-1	TRBD2	.	CASSIGQSGGNEQFF	TGTGCCAGTAGTATCGGTCAGTCGGGGGGCAATGAGCAGTTCTTC
12	TRBV30	TRBJ1-4	.	.	CAWSWGDEKLFF	TGTGCCTGGAGCTGGGGGGATGAAAAACTGTTTTTT
16	TRBV5-1	TRBJ2-2	TRBD1	.	CASSVGQGANTGELFF	TGCGCCAGCAGCGTAGGACAGGGGGCGAACACCGGGGAGCTGTTTTTT
16	TRBV28	TRBJ2-7	TRBD1	once	CASSPAPGQGSYEQYF	TGTGCCAGCAGTCCAGCGCCGGGACAGGGCTCCTACGAGCAGTACTTC
15	TRBV6-5	TRBJ1-1	TRBD1	.	CASSYSAGGGTEAFF	TGTGCCAGCAGTTATTCAGCAGGGGGCGGAACTGAAGCTTTCTTT
13	TRBV14	TRBJ2-1	.	.	CASGTDAYNEQFF	TGTGCCAGCGGGACGGACGCCTACAATGAGCAGTTCTTC
14	TRBV5-1	TRBJ2-7	TRBD2	.	CASSGLGGSYEQYF	TGCGCCAGCAGCGGTCTCGGGGGGTCTTACGAGCAGTACTTC
15	TRBV29-1	TRBJ2-7	.	.	CSVELADPSSYEQYF	TGCAGCGTTGAGTTGGCGGACCCCAGCTCCTACGAGCAGTACTTC
15	TRBV27	TRBJ2-3	.	.	CASSERGSPPDTQYF	TGTGCCAGCAGTGAGCGCGGATCCCCACCAGATACGCAGTATTTT
14	TRBV2	TRBJ2-7	.	.	CASSEDGEVVWQYF	TGTGCCAGCAGTGAGGACGGGGAAGTTGTATGGCAGTACTTC
14	TRBV30	TRBJ2-4	.	.	CAWSVQPGIDIQYF	TGTGCCTGGAGTGTACAGCCAGGGATCGACATTCAGTACTTC
13	TRBV5-1	TRBJ1-1	.	.	CASSLGYRDEAFF	TGCGCCAGCAGCTTGGGGTACAGGGATGAAGCTTTCTTT
14	TRBV11-2	TRBJ2-7	TRBD1	.	CASSLVTGDYEQYF	TGTGCCAGCAGCTTAGTCACAGGGGACTACGAGCAGTACTTC
17	TRBV5-1	TRBJ2-7	TRBD2	.	CASSLVLAGVPSYEQYF	TGCGCCAGCAGCTTGGTATTAGCGGGGGTGCCCTCCTACGAGCAGTACTTC
13	TRBV5-1	TRBJ2-5	.	.	CASSLGGQETQYF	TGCGCCAGCAGCCTGGGGGGTCAAGAGACCCAGTACTTC
17	TRBV5-1	TRBJ1-4	TRBD1	.	CASSFEQGKATNEKLFF	TGCGCCAGCAGCTTTGAACAGGGGAAAGCAACTAATGAAAAACTGTTTTTT
15	TRBV27	TRBJ1-3	TRBD1	.	CASSLGQGGGNTIYF	TGTGCCAGCAGCCTAGGACAGGGCGGTGGAAACACCATATATTTT
15	TRBV6-5	TRBJ1-4	.	once	CASSLFGGTNEKLFF	TGTGCCAGCAGTTTGTTTGGGGGAACTAATGAAAAACTGTTTTTT
15	TRBV5-6	TRBJ2-7	TRBD2	.	CASSQGTSGSYEQYF	TGTGCCAGCAGCCAAGGGACTAGCGGCTCCTACGAGCAGTACTTC
11	TRBV20-1	TRBJ1-1	.	.	CSAQEGAEAFF	TGCAGTGCTCAGGAGGGGGCTGAAGCTTTCTTT
15	TRBV18	TRBJ2-7	TRBD2	.	CASSGVSGRIYEQYF	TGTGCCAGCTCAGGGGTAAGCGGGAGGATCTACGAGCAGTACTTC
14	TRBV28	TRBJ1-6	.	.	CASSFLGGFSPLHF	TGTGCCAGCAGTTTTCTCGGGGGTTTTTCACCCCTCCACTTT
15	TRBV7-9	TRBJ2-1	TRBD2	.	CASSSPSGSSNEQFF	TGTGCCAGCAGCTCGCCTAGCGGGAGCAGCAATGAGCAGTTCTTC
12	TRBV27	TRBJ2-7	.	.	CASGIFRDEQYF	TGTGCCAGCGGGATTTTCAGAGACGAGCAGTACTTC
15	TRBV5-1	TRBJ1-2	TRBD1	.	CASSERQGTNYGYTF	TGCGCCAGCAGCGAAAGACAGGGGACCAACTATGGCTACACCTTC
12	TRBV5-4	TRBJ1-2	.	.	CALGGVAYGYTF	TGTGCCCTCGGGGGGGTGGCCTATGGCTACACCTTC
15	TRBV27	TRBJ1-2	.	once	CASSLIGGLNYGYTF	TGTGCCAGCAGTTTAATCGGAGGACTTAACTATGGCTACACCTTC
15	TRBV6-5	TRBJ1-4	TRBD1	.	CASSLGTGVHEKLFF	TGTGCCAGCAGCCTCGGGACAGGGGTACATGAAAAACTGTTTTTT
14	TRBV5-5	TRBJ2-7	TRBD2	once	CASSLGTRHYEQYF	TGTGCCAGCAGCTTGGGGACTAGGCACTACGAGCAGTACTTC
13	TRBV6-6	TRBJ2-1	.	.	CASIPSGGGEQFF	TGTGCCAGCATCCCCTCAGGGGGGGGTGAGCAGTTCTTC
15	TRBV6-1	TRBJ1-5	.	few	CASSEQGSSNQPQHF	TGTGCCAGCAGTGAACAGGGTTCCAGCAATCAGCCCCAGCATTTT
14	TRBV13	TRBJ1-1	.	.	CASFTLRGDTEAFF	TGTGCCAGCTTCACTCTCCGGGGTGACACTGAAGCTTTCTTT
15	TRBV7-3	TRBJ2-1	.	once	CASSAPDGPNNEQFF	TGTGCCAGCAGCGCCCCTGACGGACCCAACAATGAGCAGTTCTTC
16	TRBV5-6	TRBJ2-5	TRBD2	.	CASSNPSGEDEETQYF	TGTGCCAGCAGCAACCCTAGCGGGGAGGATGAAGAGACCCAGTACTTC